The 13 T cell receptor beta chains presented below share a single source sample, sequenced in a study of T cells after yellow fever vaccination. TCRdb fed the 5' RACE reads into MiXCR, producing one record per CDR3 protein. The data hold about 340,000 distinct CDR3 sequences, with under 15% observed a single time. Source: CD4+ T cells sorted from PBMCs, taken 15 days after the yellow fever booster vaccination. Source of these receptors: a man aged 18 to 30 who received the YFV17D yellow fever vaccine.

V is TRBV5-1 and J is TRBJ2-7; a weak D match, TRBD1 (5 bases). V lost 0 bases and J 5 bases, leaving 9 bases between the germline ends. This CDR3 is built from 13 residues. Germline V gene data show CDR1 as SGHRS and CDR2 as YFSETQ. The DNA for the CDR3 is TGCGCCAGCAGCTTGGAAGGGGCAGACGAGCAGTACTTC. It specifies CASSLEGADEQYF.

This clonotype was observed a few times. The CDR3 is CAISEYRTGYYEQYF. CDR3 nucleotides: TGTGCCATCAGTGAGTACAGGACAGGGTATTACGAGCAGTACTTC. The J gene is TRBJ2-7, the V gene TRBV10-3; 8 nucleotides agree with TRBD1. The J segment lost 4 bases and the V segment lost 1 base, leaving 6 bases of the junction unmatched. The germline V gene encodes CDR1 ENHRY and CDR2 SYGVKD. The CDR3 consists of 15 residues.

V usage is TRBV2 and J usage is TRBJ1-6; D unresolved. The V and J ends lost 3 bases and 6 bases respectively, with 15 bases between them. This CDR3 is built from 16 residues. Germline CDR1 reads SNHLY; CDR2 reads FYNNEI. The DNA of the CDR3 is TGTGCCAGCAGTGAGGCAGCCTATGACTTTAATTCACCCCTCCACTTT. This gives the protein CASSEAAYDFNSPLHF.

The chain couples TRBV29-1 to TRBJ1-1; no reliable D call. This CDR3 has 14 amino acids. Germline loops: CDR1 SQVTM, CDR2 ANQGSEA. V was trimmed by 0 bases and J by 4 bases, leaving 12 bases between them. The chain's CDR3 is CSVEDLGGITEAFF. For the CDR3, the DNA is TGCAGCGTTGAAGATCTGGGAGGAATCACTGAAGCTTTCTTT.

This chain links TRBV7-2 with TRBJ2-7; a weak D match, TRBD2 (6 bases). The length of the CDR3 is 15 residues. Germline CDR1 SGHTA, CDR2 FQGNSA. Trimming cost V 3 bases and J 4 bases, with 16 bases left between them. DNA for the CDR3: TGTGCCAGCAGCTTCTTGGGACTCCAGGAGTACGAGCAGTACTTC. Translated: CASSFLGLQEYEQYF. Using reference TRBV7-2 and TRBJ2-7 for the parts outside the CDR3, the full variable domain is GAGVSQSPSNKVTEKGKDVELRCDPISGHTALYWYRQSLGQGLEFLIYFQGNSAPDKSGLPSDRFSAERTGGSVSTLTIQRTQQEDSAVYLCASSFLGLQEYEQYFGPGTRLTVT.

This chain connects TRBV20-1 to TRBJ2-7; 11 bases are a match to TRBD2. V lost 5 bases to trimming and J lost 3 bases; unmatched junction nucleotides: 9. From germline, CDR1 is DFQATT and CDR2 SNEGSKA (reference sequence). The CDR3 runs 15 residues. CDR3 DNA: TGCAGTGCTCTAGCGGGGGGCCGAAACGTCTACGAGCAGTACGTC. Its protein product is CSALAGGRNVYEQYV.

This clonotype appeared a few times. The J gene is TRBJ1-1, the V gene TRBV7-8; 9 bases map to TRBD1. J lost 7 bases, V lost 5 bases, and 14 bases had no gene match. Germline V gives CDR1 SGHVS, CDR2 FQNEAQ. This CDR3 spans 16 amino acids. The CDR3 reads CASSDNPGQGGNEAFF. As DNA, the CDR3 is TGTGCCAGCAGCGATAATCCGGGACAGGGAGGGAATGAAGCTTTCTTT. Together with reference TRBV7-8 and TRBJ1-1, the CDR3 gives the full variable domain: GAGVSQSPRYKVAKRGQDVALRCDPISGHVSLFWYQQALGQGPEFLTYFQNEAQLDKSGLPSDRFFAERPEGSVSTLKIQRTQQEDSAVYLCASSDNPGQGGNEAFFGQGTRLTVV.

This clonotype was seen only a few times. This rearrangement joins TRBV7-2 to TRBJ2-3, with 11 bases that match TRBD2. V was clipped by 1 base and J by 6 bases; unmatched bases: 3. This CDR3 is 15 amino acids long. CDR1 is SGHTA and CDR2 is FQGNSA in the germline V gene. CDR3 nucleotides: TGTGCCAGCAGCTTAGGGACTAGCGGGCCGGATACGCAGTATTTT. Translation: CASSLGTSGPDTQYF.

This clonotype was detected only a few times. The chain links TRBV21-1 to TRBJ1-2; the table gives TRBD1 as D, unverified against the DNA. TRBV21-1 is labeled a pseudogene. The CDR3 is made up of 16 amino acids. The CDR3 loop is CASSLRGTGVIGGYTF. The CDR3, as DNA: TGTGCCAGCAGCCTTAGGGGTACAGGGGTAATTGGTGGCTACACCTTC.

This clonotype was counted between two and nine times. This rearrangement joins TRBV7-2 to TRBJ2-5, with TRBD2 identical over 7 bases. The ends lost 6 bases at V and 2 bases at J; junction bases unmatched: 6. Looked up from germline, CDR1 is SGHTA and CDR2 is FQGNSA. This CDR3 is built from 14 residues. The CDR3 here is CASRPSAGQETQYF. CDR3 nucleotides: TGTGCCAGCAGACCCTCAGCGGGGCAAGAGACCCAGTACTTC.

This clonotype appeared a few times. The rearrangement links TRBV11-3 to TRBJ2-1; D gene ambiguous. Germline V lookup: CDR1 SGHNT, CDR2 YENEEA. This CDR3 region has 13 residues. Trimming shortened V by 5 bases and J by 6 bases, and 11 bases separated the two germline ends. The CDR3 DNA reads TGTGCCAGCAGCCAACGACTCGCCAATGAGCAGTTCTTC. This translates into CASSQRLANEQFF. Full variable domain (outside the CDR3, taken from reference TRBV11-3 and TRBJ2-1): EAGVVQSPRYKIIEKKQPVAFWCNPISGHNTLYWYLQNLGQGPELLIRYENEEAVDDSQLPKDRFSAERLKGVDSTLKIQPAELGDSAVYLCASSQRLANEQFFGPGTRLTVL.

CDR3 region: CATSRGRDRAYNEQFF. The CDR3 region has the DNA TGTGCCACCAGCAGAGGCCGGGACAGGGCCTACAATGAGCAGTTCTTC. This chain joins TRBV15 and TRBJ2-1, with TRBD1 matching 9 bases. Per germline, CDR1 LNHNV and CDR2 YYDKDF (reference sequence). The ends lost 1 base at V and 2 bases at J; junction bases unmatched: 3. The CDR3 has 16 amino acids.

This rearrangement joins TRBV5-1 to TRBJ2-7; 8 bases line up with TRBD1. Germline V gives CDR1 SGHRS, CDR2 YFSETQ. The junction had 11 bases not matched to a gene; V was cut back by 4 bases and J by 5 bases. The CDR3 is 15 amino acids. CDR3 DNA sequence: TGCGCCAGCAGCCGGCAGGGGGACAGGCAGCACGAGCAGTACTTC. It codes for CASSRQGDRQHEQYF.